This T cell receptor beta chain originates from a study of Ad26.COV2.S vaccination and SARS-CoV-2 variants. Here immunoSEQ multiplex PCR was the method, and the copy in TCRdb shows in-frame clones only, minus some. The data contain under 600,000 clones, about 89% of them singletons. Germline V gene sequence: CDR1 SGHRS, CDR2 YFSETQ. CDR3 length: 15 amino acids. Trimming removed 1 base from V and 3 bases from J, with 14 bases in between. Worth noting for this clone: Its antigen is currently unknown.

Regarding treatment: 15 to 20 received Ad26.COV2.S at low or high dose, single or two shots; 5 received placebo; per-sample allocation not given. Samples were taken on day 63 after the first vaccine or placebo injection. Points from the study as a whole: Using TCR breadth and depth analyses may have led to underestimated total T cell responses.

The sample consisted of peripheral blood, taken in a trial of Ad26.COV2.S vaccine versus placebo. This TCR was recovered from a person aged 18 to 65 who received the Ad26.COV2.S COVID-19 vaccine or a placebo. The chain recombines TRBV5-1 with TRBJ2-7, with D possibly called TRBD1 or TRBD2 (5 bases each). The CDR3 nucleotides read TGCGCCAGCAGCTTGTGGGGGAGCAGCAACTACGAGCAGTACTTC. This gives the protein CASSLWGSSNYEQYF.